The present T cell receptor (beta chain) was sequenced within a study of shared clonotypes between healthy human individuals. Measured with immunoSEQ multiplex PCR; TCRdb has only the in-frame clones, and not every one. The data show fewer than 3 million clones, less than 95% seen once. Study findings and constraints: A reduction in generation probabilities was seen for non-shared clonotypes relative to those shared by all four donors.

Germline V lookup: CDR1 SNHLY, CDR2 FYNNEI. This CDR3 region has 12 residues. Trimming pared 4 bases from V and 0 bases from J, leaving 4 bases between. The sample holds one count of this clone. The target antigen is unknown. The sample carries other DNA sequences with the same CDR3. Only Caucasian adults living in Nashville, Tennessee made up the donor group. The authors divided CD4+ cells into CD45RA+ naive and CD45RA-negative memory subsets. The chain is built from TRBV2 and TRBJ2-7; D uncertain. The TCR was taken from a man between 18 and 29 years old in good health. Some clones in this sample may be carry-over from other donors' samples. What was sequenced was naive CD4+ T cells from PBMCs. Subset reported: CD45RA+ positively selected. The CDR3 is CASSASSYEQYF. CDR3 DNA: TGTGCCAGCAGTGCAAGCTCCTACGAGCAGTACTTC.